The source of this T cell receptor beta chain is a study of identical twins (dated by TCRdb to the mid-2010s). Some background on the complete study: To test whether fetal clonotypes persist, the study used deep sequencing on TCR alpha and beta repertoires from monozygotic twins, unrelated adults of various ages, and cord blood. To rule out contamination, replicate twin experiments were performed at different times with different library preparation protocols.

The library was produced with 5' RACE. Sequencing took place on an Illumina HiSeq 2000. Template switching introduced a universal primer binding site; the final cDNA contained a unique molecular identifier, enabling accurate counting of TCR cDNA molecules. Specific primers in the conserved constant-segment region were used to synthesize first-strand cDNA for the TCR alpha and beta chains. To control for contamination, every cDNA library was double barcoded, receiving both a SMART-Mk sample barcode and Illumina barcodes. TruSeq adapter sequences along with Illumina sample barcodes were introduced in two successive PCR steps. Sequencing of the TCR alpha and beta cDNA libraries was done on the Illumina HiSeq platform using custom primers. The paper's data handling went like this. MiGEC was used to process raw reads and extract unique molecular identifiers, and MiXCR was used to find CDR3 positions. For each individual, recombination models were inferred using an EM algorithm with the repgenHMM and IGoR tools. The tcR package in R was used for shared clonotype analysis, with sharing normalized by the product of cloneset sizes. Out-of-frame nonproductive sequences were analyzed to study raw recombination free of thymic and clonal selection effects. Clones were called with MiXCR by TCRdb after fastp trimmed the public reads at Q25, and only in-frame beta chains were retained. Duplicate CDR3 protein sequences are folded into a single record with the most common DNA and genes. In this record, the V and J calls reflect TCRdb's handling and not the investigators' own analysis. Recorded for this sample are 400,000 to 500,000 distinct CDR3 sequences; approximately 17% of them occurred a single time. Roughly 12% of the sample comes from the top ten.

Per the germline V gene, SGHRS is the CDR1 and YFSETQ is the CDR2. The CDR3, from cysteine to phenylalanine, totals 16 residues. Solely the CDR3 DNA is kept, with 48 bases framed from the first base. Relative to germline, V is 3 bases shorter and J is 1 base shorter, with 14 bases between their ends. Every donor was a healthy Caucasian. The researchers also sequenced three unrelated adults who were not twins: a male aged 18 to 29, a male aged 50 to 59, and a female aged 50 to 59. Miltenyi CD45RO+ enrichment and human naive T-cell isolation kits were used to isolate memory (CD45RO+) and naive T cells from PBMC. This clonotype was picked up a small number of times. Its antigen is still unknown. Base qualities are missing; no much larger clone stands one base away. The full study reports these points: Fewer insertions were carried by abundant cord blood beta clonotypes, a similar but weaker trend appeared in young adult naive repertoires, and no such trend appeared in memory repertoires. Because the same donors could not be followed over many years, the conclusions depended on cross-sectional statistical analysis. Compared with coincidental sharing between unrelated individuals, out-of-frame TCR alpha sequences shared between twins showed an excess of sequences with low generation probability. Recombination models systematically underestimated out-of-frame TCR alpha sharing in monozygotic twins but agreed with sharing between unrelated individuals. Zero-insertion analyses could be partly confounded by invariant T cells such as MAIT and iNKT, although diverse VJ usage argued against such confounding for most clonotypes. In beta out-of-frame sequences, excess twin sharing was weaker, because having fewer shared sequences lowered the signal-to-noise ratio.

Sequences were obtained from naive T cells sorted from blood. The cell subset or site label on this specimen signifies: cells isolated with a human naive T-cell isolation kit. The chain is encoded by TRBV5-1 joined to TRBJ2-1; a tentative D call is TRBD1 (6 bases match). The source is a man in his fifties in good health. The CDR3 protein sequence reads: CASSSRQVASYNEQFF. Read as DNA, the sequence is TGCGCCAGCAGCTCGCGACAGGTGGCATCCTACAATGAGCAGTTCTTC. Extended through the reference TRBV5-1 and TRBJ2-1 proteins, this CDR3 yields the full variable domain: KAGVTQTPRYLIKTRGQQVTLSCSPISGHRSVSWYQQTPGQGLQFLFEYFSETQRNKGNFPGRFSGRQFSNSRSEMNVSTLELGDSALYLCASSSRQVASYNEQFFGPGTRLTVL.